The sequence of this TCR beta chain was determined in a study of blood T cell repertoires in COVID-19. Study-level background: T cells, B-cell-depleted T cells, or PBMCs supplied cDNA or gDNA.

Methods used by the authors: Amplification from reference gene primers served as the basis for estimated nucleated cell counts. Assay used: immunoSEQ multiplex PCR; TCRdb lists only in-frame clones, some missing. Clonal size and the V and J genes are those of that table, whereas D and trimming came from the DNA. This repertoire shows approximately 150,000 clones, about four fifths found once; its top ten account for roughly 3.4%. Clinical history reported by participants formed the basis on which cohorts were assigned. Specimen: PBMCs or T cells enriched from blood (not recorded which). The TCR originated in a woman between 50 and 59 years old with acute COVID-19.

CDR3 coding DNA: TGTGCCAGCAGAGAGCAGGGCGTCTCTGGAAACACCATATATTTT. It specifies CASREQGVSGNTIYF. The chain is built from TRBV2 and TRBJ1-3, with D perhaps TRBD1 (5 bases). The CDR3 consists of 15 residues. With 6 bases removed from V and 0 bases from J, the gap between germline ends came to 12 bases. Per germline, CDR1 SNHLY and CDR2 FYNNEI.